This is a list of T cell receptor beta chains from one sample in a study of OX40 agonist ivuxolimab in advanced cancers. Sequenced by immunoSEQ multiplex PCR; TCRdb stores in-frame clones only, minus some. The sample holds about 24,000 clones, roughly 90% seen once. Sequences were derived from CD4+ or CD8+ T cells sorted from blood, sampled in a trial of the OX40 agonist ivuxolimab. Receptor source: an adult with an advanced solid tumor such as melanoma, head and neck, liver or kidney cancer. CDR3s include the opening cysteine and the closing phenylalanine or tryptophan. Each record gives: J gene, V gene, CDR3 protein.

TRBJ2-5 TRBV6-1 CASSDGRTDPRKTQYF
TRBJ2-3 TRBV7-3 CASSFMGYTDTQYF
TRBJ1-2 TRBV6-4 CASSAQGGAYYGYTF
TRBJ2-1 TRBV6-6 CASGRSYNEQFF
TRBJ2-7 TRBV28 CASRTTAIYEQYF
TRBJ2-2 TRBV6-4 CASSDSGGTGELFF
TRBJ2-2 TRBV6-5 CASSYQGLLNTGELFF
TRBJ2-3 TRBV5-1 CASSSLGDTQYF
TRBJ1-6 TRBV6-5 CASSPRLNSPLHF
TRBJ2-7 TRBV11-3 CASSLAGGPYEQYF
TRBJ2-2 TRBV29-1 CSGDRGVGELFF
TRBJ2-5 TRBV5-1 CASGSGSAGNAETQYF
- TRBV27 CASRDQGIGTYEQYF
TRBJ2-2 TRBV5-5 CASSFAGGANTGELFF
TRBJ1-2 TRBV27 CASTLGRGYGYTF
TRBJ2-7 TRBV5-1 CASSFWAGPYEQYF
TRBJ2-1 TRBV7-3 CASSLGYNEQFF